This T cell receptor beta chain was retrieved from a study of OX40 agonist ivuxolimab in advanced cancers. Points from the study as a whole: Clonal expansion by week 6 occurred in CD4+ and CD8+ blood T cells (at 0.1 to 3.0 mg/kg). Among T cells, CD8+ cells averaged more expanded clones than CD4+ cells. Among the nonresponders, some also had low normalized T-cell clonal expansion. Antigen specificity of clonally expanded peripheral T cells was not established.

Points on this clone: Its antigen is currently unknown.

CDR1 is GTSNPN and CDR2 is SVGIG in the germline V gene (reference sequence). The CDR3 totals 17 residues. V lost 4 bases and J lost 5; bases outside the gene matches: 11. Generated by immunoSEQ multiplex PCR, the TCRdb table keeps only in-frame clones and is missing some. Altogether nearly 85,000 clones are present, approximately 86% being singletons, with the ten largest covering less than 2%. This clonotype was obtained from an adult with an advanced solid tumor such as melanoma, head and neck, liver or kidney cancer. The source was CD4+ or CD8+ T cells sorted from blood, collected in a trial of the OX40 agonist ivuxolimab. The genes are TRBV30 and TRBJ2-2, with 12 bases matching TRBD2. The CDR3 sequence is CAWTLPSGGARTGELFF. DNA of the CDR3: TGTGCCTGGACCCTCCCTAGCGGGGGGGCTAGGACCGGGGAGCTGTTTTTT.